This T cell receptor (beta chain) was found in a study of CXCR3-negative and CXCR3-positive naive CD8 T cells. UMI labels and 5' RACE were used to prepare the TRB cDNA libraries. TCRdb reworked the 5' RACE reads into one entry per CDR3 protein, no DNA. Here the sample table reports fewer than 95,000 distinct CDR3 sequences. General study results and limits: For naive cells, CXCR3-negative and CXCR3-positive subsets had similar TRBV-TRBJ usage; for memory cells, usage differed.

About this clonotype itself: Its antigen is undetermined.

The TCR originated in a human donor in good health. Some clones in this sample may be carry-over from other donors' samples. Sequencing input: naive CXCR3- CD8+ T cells from blood. Subset specified: CD45RO-CCR7+CD27+CD95- naive CD8+ T cells lacking CXCR3 (TNR3-).

The chain's CDR3 is CSVVTDAYEQYF. The rearrangement joins TRBV29-1 to TRBJ2-7. Germline CDR1 is SQVTM and CDR2 is ANQGSEA. The CDR3 has 12 residues.